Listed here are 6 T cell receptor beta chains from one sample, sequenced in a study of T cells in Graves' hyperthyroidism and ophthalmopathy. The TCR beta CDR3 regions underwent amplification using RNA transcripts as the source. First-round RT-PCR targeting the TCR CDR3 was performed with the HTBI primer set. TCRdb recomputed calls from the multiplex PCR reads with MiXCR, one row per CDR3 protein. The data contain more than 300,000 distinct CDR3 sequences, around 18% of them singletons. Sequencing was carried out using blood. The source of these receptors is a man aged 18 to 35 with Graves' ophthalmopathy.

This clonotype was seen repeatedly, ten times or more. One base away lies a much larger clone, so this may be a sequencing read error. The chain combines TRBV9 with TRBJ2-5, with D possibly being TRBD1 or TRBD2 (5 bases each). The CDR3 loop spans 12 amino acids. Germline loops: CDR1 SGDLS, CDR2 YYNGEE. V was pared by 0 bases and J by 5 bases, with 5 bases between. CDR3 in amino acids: CASSVGGETQYF. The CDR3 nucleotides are TGTGCCAGCAGCGTAGGGGGGGAGACCCAGTACTTC.

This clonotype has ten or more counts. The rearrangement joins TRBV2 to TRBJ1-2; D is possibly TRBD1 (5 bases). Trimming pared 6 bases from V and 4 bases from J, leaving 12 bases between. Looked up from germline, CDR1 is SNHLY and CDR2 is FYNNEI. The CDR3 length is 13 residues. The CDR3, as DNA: TGTGCCAGCAGCGGAGGGGACGGCTATGGCTACACCTTC. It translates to CASSGGDGYGYTF.

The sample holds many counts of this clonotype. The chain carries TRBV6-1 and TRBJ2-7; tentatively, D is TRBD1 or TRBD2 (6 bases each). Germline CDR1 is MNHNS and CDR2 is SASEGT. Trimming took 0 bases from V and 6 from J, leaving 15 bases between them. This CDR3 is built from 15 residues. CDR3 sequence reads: CASSEALTGGAEQYF. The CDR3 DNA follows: TGTGCCAGCAGTGAAGCGTTGACAGGAGGGGCCGAGCAGTACTTC.

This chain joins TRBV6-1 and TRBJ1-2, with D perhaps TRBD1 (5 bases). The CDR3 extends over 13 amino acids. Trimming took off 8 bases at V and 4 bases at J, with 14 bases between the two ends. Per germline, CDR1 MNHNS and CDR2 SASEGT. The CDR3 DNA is TGTGCCAGCCGAGGACATCCAGTCTATGGCTACACCTTC. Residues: CASRGHPVYGYTF.

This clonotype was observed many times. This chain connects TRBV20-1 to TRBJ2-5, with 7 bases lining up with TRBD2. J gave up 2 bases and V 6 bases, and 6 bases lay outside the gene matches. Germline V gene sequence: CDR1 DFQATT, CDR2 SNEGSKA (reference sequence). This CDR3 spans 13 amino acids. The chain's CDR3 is CSAAGTNQETQYF. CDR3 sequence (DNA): TGCAGTGCGGCCGGGACTAATCAAGAGACCCAGTACTTC.

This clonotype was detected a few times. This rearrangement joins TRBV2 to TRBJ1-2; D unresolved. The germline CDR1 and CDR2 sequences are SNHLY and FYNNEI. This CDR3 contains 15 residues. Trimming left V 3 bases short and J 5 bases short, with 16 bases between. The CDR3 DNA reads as TGTGCCAGCAGTGAGGAGGAAAACCCCGGTTATGGCTACACCTTC. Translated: CASSEEENPGYGYTF. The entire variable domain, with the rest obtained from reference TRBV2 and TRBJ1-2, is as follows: EPEVTQTPSHQVTQMGQEVILRCVPISNHLYFYWYRQILGQKVEFLVSFYNNEISEKSEIFDDQFSVERPDGSNFTLKIRSTKLEDSAMYFCASSEEENPGYGYTFGSGTRLTVV.